This note documents a single T cell receptor (beta chain) sequence. This entry is derived from a study of blood T cell repertoires in COVID-19. The wider study: The samples span acute and convalescent COVID-19 from the United States, Italy and Spain. Sources were T cells, B-cell-depleted T cells, or PBMCs; the material itself was cDNA or gDNA.

The CDR3 has 14 amino acids. Trimming removed 1 base at V and 4 bases at J, with 11 bases between. CDR1 and CDR2 from the germline V gene are GTSNPN and SVGIG (reference sequence). Methods used by the authors: The assay estimated nucleated cells by amplifying reference gene primers. TCRdb's table, derived via immunoSEQ multiplex PCR, lists solely in-frame clones and lacks some. The V and J calls and clone size come from that table; D and trimming were worked out from the DNA. Of 210,000 or so clones in the sample, under 90% were seen once. The sequenced sample consisted of peripheral blood. J is TRBJ1-5 and V is TRBV30; D gene uncertain. The receptor's source is a woman older than 75 with active or convalescent COVID-19. In DNA form, the CDR3 reads TGTGCCTGGAGTGACAGTGCCCGAAATCAGCCCCAGCATTTT. Translated, it gives CAWSDSARNQPQHF.